The 21 T cell receptor beta chains listed next were all sequenced from one sample in a study of blood T cell repertoires in COVID-19. Some clones are missing from TCRdb's copy, which holds only in-frame ones; the method was immunoSEQ multiplex PCR. Of more than 95,000 clones in the sample, roughly 82% were seen once. The material sequenced was peripheral blood. The receptor source for this set is a human donor in a cohort sampled during active COVID-19.

The CDR3 nucleotides read TGTGCCTGGTCCATGACAGGACCTAACTATGGCTACACCTTC. Amino acid sequence: CAWSMTGPNYGYTF. V and J are TRBV30 and TRBJ1-2; D possibly corresponds to TRBD1 (6 bases). Germline-derived CDR1 and CDR2 are GTSNPN and SVGIG (reference sequence). The CDR3 extends over 14 amino acids. Trimming cost V 5 bases and J 0 bases, with 13 bases left between them.

The chain carries TRBV3-1 (or the pseudogene TRBV3-2) and TRBJ2-4; 7 nucleotides line up with TRBD1. The CDR3 length is 18 residues. CDR1 is LGHDT and CDR2 is YNNKEL in the germline V gene (reference sequence). Trimming cost V 1 base and J 0 bases; bases outside gene matches: 9. CDR3 protein: CASSQVRGLALAKNIQYF. The CDR3 bases are TGTGCCAGCAGCCAAGTGAGGGGGCTAGCCCTAGCCAAAAACATTCAGTACTTC.

The chain combines TRBV29-1 with TRBJ2-1, with a weak D call TRBD2 (5 bases). With 7 bases removed from V and 4 bases from J, the gap between germline ends came to 17 bases. Germline loops: CDR1 SQVTM, CDR2 ANQGSEA. This CDR3 contains 14 residues. CDR3 protein: CSAHRLAMYNEQFF. The CDR3 DNA reads as TGCAGCGCGCACCGGCTAGCTATGTACAATGAGCAGTTCTTC.

The gene calls are TRBV5-1 and TRBJ1-2; D not certain. In germline, CDR1 is SGHRS, CDR2 YFSETQ. This CDR3 region has 15 residues. Trimming removed 4 bases at V and 4 bases at J, with 17 bases between. CDR3 residues: CASSLSPTNTYGYTF. The CDR3 DNA reads as TGCGCCAGCAGCCTCTCCCCGACAAATACCTATGGCTACACCTTC.

The CDR3 sequence: CAWSVPGQDRQPQHF. The CDR3 nucleotides are TGTGCCTGGAGTGTCCCAGGACAGGATCGTCAGCCCCAGCATTTT. The chain links TRBV30 to TRBJ1-5, with 7 bases fitting TRBD1. There are 15 residues in the CDR3. CDR1 is GTSNPN and CDR2 is SVGIG in the germline V gene (reference sequence). V gave up 0 bases and J gave up 6 bases; unmatched junction bases: 8.

The gene calls are TRBV11-2 and TRBJ2-7; TRBD2 matches 7 bases. Germline CDR1 and CDR2: SGHAT and FQNNGV. The trim removed 3 bases at V and 7 bases at J, leaving 9 bases unmatched. The CDR3 runs to 14 residues. CDR3 amino acids: CASSFTRDGGEQYF. CDR3 coding DNA: TGTGCCAGCAGCTTCACCCGGGACGGGGGGGAGCAGTACTTC.

The chain has TRBV7-8 and TRBJ1-1; 8 bases match TRBD1. The length of the CDR3 is 12 residues. With V trimmed by 4 bases and J by 8 bases, 3 bases remained unmatched. Germline values: CDR1 SGHVS, CDR2 FQNEAQ. DNA of the CDR3: TGTGCCAGCAGCTGGGGACAGGCAGAAGCTTTCTTT. It encodes CASSWGQAEAFF. Based on the CDR3 plus reference TRBV7-8 and TRBJ1-1, the full variable domain is GAGVSQSPRYKVAKRGQDVALRCDPISGHVSLFWYQQALGQGPEFLTYFQNEAQLDKSGLPSDRFFAERPEGSVSTLKIQRTQQEDSAVYLCASSWGQAEAFFGQGTRLTVV.

This clone appeared a single time. This chain uses TRBV29-1 with TRBJ1-1; 8 bases agree with TRBD1. The ends lost 1 base at V and 11 bases at J; junction bases unmatched: 12. The CDR3 is 14 amino acids. Germline-derived CDR1 and CDR2 are SQVTM and ANQGSEA. As DNA, the CDR3 is TGCAGCGTTGAAGTCGGCAGGGGGCATGAAGGGGCTTTCTTT. Translated, it gives CSVEVGRGHEGAFF.

This clone was seen just once. The chain carries TRBV5-1 and TRBJ1-4; possibly TRBD1 for D (5 bases). This CDR3 is 15 amino acids long. Germline V gene lookup returns CDR1 SGHRS and CDR2 YFSETQ. Trimming took 0 bases from V and 5 from J, leaving 11 bases between them. CDR3 nucleotide sequence: TGCGCCAGCAGCTTGGCCCTGGCAGGGAATGAAAAACTGTTTTTT. This gives the protein CASSLALAGNEKLFF. The full variable domain, its missing parts supplied by reference TRBV5-1 and TRBJ1-4, is KAGVTQTPRYLIKTRGQQVTLSCSPISGHRSVSWYQQTPGQGLQFLFEYFSETQRNKGNFPGRFSGRQFSNSRSEMNVSTLELGDSALYLCASSLALAGNEKLFFGSGTQLSVL.

This CDR3 is CASSSTGVNGYTF. For the CDR3, the DNA is TGTGCCAGCAGCTCAACAGGGGTCAATGGCTACACCTTC. The rearrangement joins TRBV7-9 to TRBJ1-2, with TRBD1 identical over 7 bases. J lost 6 bases, V lost 4 bases, and 5 bases had no gene match. Germline-derived CDR1 and CDR2 are SEHNR and FQNEAQ (reference sequence). CDR3 length: 13 amino acids.

The chain has TRBV12-3 or TRBV12-4 and TRBJ1-1; possible D gene TRBD1, 5 bases. V gave up 0 bases and J gave up 7 bases, with 9 bases separating them. CDR3 length: 13 amino acids. This chain's CDR3 is CASSLAGEGEAFF. As DNA, the CDR3 is TGTGCCAGCAGTTTAGCGGGGGAGGGTGAAGCTTTCTTT.

The rearrangement links TRBV27 to TRBJ1-2; 7 nucleotides align to TRBD1. The CDR3 totals 15 residues. With 5 bases clipped from V and 1 base from J, the junction kept 7 bases outside the gene matches. The germline V gene has CDR1 MNHEY and CDR2 SMNVEV (reference sequence). In DNA, the CDR3 is TGTGCCAGCAGTGCCCGGACAGGCGGTAACTATGGCTACACCTTC. Translating gives CASSARTGGNYGYTF.

V gene TRBV23-1 combines with J gene TRBJ2-7, with a tentative D call TRBD2 (6 bases). TRBV23-1 is an ORF; its function is uncertain. V was clipped by 1 base and J by 3 bases, with 10 bases between them. This CDR3 has 14 residues. This CDR3 reads CASSQFGEDYEQYF. The CDR3 DNA follows: TGCGCCAGCAGTCAATTTGGGGAGGACTACGAGCAGTACTTC.

The V call is TRBV18, the J call TRBJ1-2, with 9 bases fitting TRBD1. This CDR3 is built from 15 residues. CDR1 is KGHSH, CDR2 LQKENI, per germline. V trimming: 2 bases; J trimming: 3 bases; junction bases outside the gene matches: 4. Written as DNA, the CDR3 is TGTGCCAGCTCACCATTGGACAGGGGAGACTATGGCTACACCTTC. It codes for CASSPLDRGDYGYTF.

The chain employs TRBV5-4 and TRBJ1-2; TRBD1 is a possible D gene (5 bases). There are 12 residues in the CDR3. Germline V lookup: CDR1 SGHNT, CDR2 YYREEE (reference sequence). Trimming shortened V by 3 bases and J by 5 bases, and 8 bases separated the two germline ends. The CDR3 spells CASSSTVYGYTF. The CDR3 bases are TGTGCCAGCAGCTCGACAGTGTATGGCTACACCTTC.

V is TRBV5-8 and J is TRBJ1-2; 8 bases align to TRBD1. Germline lookup yields CDR1 SGHTS and CDR2 YDEGEE. V was clipped by 4 bases and J by 4 bases; unmatched bases: 9. The CDR3 length is 15 residues. CDR3 coding DNA: TGTGCCAGCAGCCGAAAAGATCAGGGGGCCTATGGCTACACCTTC. It yields the protein CASSRKDQGAYGYTF. Supplemented by reference TRBV5-8 and TRBJ1-2, the full variable domain reads EAGVTQSPTHLIKTRGQQATLRCSPISGHTSVYWYQQALGLGLQFLLWYDEGEERNRGNFPPRFSGRQFPNYSSELNVNALELEDSALYLCASSRKDQGAYGYTFGSGTRLTVV.

The rearrangement joins TRBV11-2 to TRBJ1-2; 11 bases match TRBD1. Germline V lookup: CDR1 SGHAT, CDR2 FQNNGV. V lost 5 bases and J lost 8; bases outside the gene matches: 7. CDR3 length: 14 amino acids. In nucleotides, the CDR3 is TGTGCCAGCAGCAACGGACAGGGGGCTGGCGGCTACACCTTC. This translates into CASSNGQGAGGYTF.

The chain couples TRBV15 to TRBJ1-4; unclear D gene. V lost 3 bases, J lost 7 bases, and 15 bases lay in between. The CDR3 sequence is 15 residues long. CDR1 and CDR2 (germline): LNHNV, YYDKDF (reference sequence). In nucleotides, the CDR3 is TGTGCCACCAGCAGGGGCTCACCCGGCAGTGAAAAACTGTTTTTT. Amino acids: CATSRGSPGSEKLFF.

This chain links TRBV6-5 with TRBJ1-2; 8 nucleotides match TRBD1. CDR3 size: 14 residues. The ends lost 7 bases at V and 0 bases at J; junction bases unmatched: 4. Germline CDR1 is MNHEY and CDR2 is SVGAGI. CDR3 DNA: TGTGCCAGCAAAGGGGACAGGACTAACTATGGCTACACCTTC. Translation: CASKGDRTNYGYTF.

The rearrangement joins TRBV15 to TRBJ1-5; D gene unclear. Germline V gives CDR1 LNHNV, CDR2 YYDKDF (reference sequence). The CDR3 is 15 amino acids. V was pared by 0 bases and J by 3 bases, with 9 bases between. CDR3 DNA: TGTGCCACCAGCAGAGATAATCCAGACAATCAGCCCCAGCATTTT. The encoded protein is CATSRDNPDNQPQHF.

J is TRBJ2-1 and V is TRBV7-2; 11 bases are shared with TRBD2. The CDR3 runs to 16 residues. V lost 3 bases, J lost 8 bases, and 9 bases stayed unmatched. Germline values: CDR1 SGHTA, CDR2 FQGNSA. The CDR3 coding sequence is TGTGCCAGCAGCTTCCGGGGTAGCGGGGGGGCCCATGAGCAGTTCTTC. It translates to CASSFRGSGGAHEQFF.